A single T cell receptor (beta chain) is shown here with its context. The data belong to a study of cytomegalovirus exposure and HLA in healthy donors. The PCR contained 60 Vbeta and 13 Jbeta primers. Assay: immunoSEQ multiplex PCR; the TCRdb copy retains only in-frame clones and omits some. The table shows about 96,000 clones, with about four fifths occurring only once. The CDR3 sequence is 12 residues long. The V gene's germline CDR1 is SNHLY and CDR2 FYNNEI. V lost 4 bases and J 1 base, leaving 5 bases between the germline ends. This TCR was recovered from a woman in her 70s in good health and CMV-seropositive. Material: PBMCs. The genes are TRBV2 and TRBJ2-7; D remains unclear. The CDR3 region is CASSATSYEQYF. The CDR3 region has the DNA TGTGCCAGCAGTGCGACTTCCTACGAGCAGTACTTC.